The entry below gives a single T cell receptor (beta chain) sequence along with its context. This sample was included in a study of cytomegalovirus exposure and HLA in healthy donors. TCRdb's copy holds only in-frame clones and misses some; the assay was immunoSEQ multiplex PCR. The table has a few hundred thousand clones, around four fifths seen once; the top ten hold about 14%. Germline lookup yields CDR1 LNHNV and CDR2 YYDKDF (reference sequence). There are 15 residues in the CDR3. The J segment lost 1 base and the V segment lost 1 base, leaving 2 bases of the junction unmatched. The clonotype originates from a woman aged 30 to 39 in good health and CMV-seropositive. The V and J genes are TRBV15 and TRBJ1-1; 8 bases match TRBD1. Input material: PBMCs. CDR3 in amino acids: CATSRGTGWNTEAFF. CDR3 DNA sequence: TGTGCCACCAGCAGAGGGACAGGGTGGAACACTGAAGCTTTCTTT.